One sample yielded the 13 T cell receptor beta chains listed below, sequenced in a study of CD8+ T cells in alopecia areata. RNA was isolated and reverse transcribed to cDNA, the sequencing template. Profiled with immunoSEQ multiplex PCR; TCRdb holds only in-frame clones, not every one. The sample has roughly 110,000 clones, 56% seen once. Treatment: oral pan-JAK inhibitor, 5-10 mg twice daily. This specimen was CD4+ T cells sorted from blood, taken at week 24, from a patient treated with tofacitinib. The receptors derive from a human donor with alopecia areata.

This rearrangement joins TRBV15 to TRBJ1-6; no firm D call. The CDR3 totals 14 residues. Trimming left V 1 base short and J 9 bases short, with 10 bases between. The germline V gene has CDR1 LNHNV and CDR2 YYDKDF (reference sequence). Here the CDR3 reads CATSRGVSTSPLHF. The CDR3 nucleotides are TGTGCCACCAGCAGAGGGGTTAGCACTTCACCCCTCCACTTT.

This clone was found a few times. The chain links TRBV30 to TRBJ1-1, with 12 bases identical to TRBD1. This CDR3 region has 16 residues. V lost 2 bases to trimming and J lost 1 base; unmatched junction nucleotides: 5. Looked up from germline, CDR1 is GTSNPN and CDR2 is SVGIG (reference sequence). CDR3 region: CAWSFGTGGANTEAFF. The CDR3 DNA follows: TGTGCCTGGAGTTTCGGGACAGGGGGCGCGAACACTGAAGCTTTCTTT.

The chain uses TRBV9 and TRBJ2-5; D not resolved. This CDR3 has 14 residues. Between the trimmed V and J ends, which lost 0 bases and 5 bases, there was a span of 11 bases. Germline V gene lookup returns CDR1 SGDLS and CDR2 YYNGEE. The CDR3 sequence: CASSVGRAGETQYF. CDR3 nucleotide sequence: TGTGCCAGCAGCGTAGGTAGGGCCGGGGAGACCCAGTACTTC.

The gene calls are TRBV29-1 and TRBJ1-1; D uncertain. Trimming stripped 7 bases from V and 6 bases from J, with 12 bases between. This CDR3 is 11 amino acids long. Germline V gene sequence: CDR1 SQVTM, CDR2 ANQGSEA. The CDR3 bases are TGCAGCGCCCTCAGTGAGGCTGAAGCTTTCTTT. As protein: CSALSEAEAFF.

This clone was seen only a few times. The J gene is TRBJ2-1, the V gene TRBV9, with 10 nucleotides matching TRBD1. Trimming took 1 base from V and 3 from J; bases not matched to a gene: 4. Per the germline V gene, CDR1 is SGDLS and CDR2 is YYNGEE. The CDR3 loop spans 16 amino acids. DNA for the CDR3: TGTGCCAGCAGCGTAAGGGACAGGGGCCTCTACAATGAGCAGTTCTTC. Protein sequence: CASSVRDRGLYNEQFF.

The genes are TRBV29-1 and TRBJ2-7; TRBD1 matches at 8 bases. The CDR3 sequence is 12 residues long. V gave up 7 bases and J gave up 2 bases; unmatched junction bases: 4. Germline V gives CDR1 SQVTM, CDR2 ANQGSEA. The CDR3 reads CSGRTGPYEQYF. DNA of the CDR3: TGCAGCGGTAGGACAGGGCCCTACGAGCAGTACTTC.

J is TRBJ1-1 and V is TRBV4-1; possibly TRBD1 for D (6 bases). The V end was cut by 8 bases, the J end by 4 bases, with 14 bases between. CDR1 and CDR2 (germline): MGHRA, YSYEKL. The CDR3 loop spans 13 amino acids. DNA of the CDR3: TGCGCCAGCGGTCGGGGGGCCTCCACTGAAGCTTTCTTT. It is translated as CASGRGASTEAFF.

V and J are TRBV30 and TRBJ1-5; 10 nucleotides match TRBD1. The CDR3 is 15 residues long. V lost 1 base and J lost 6; bases outside the gene matches: 6. Germline values: CDR1 GTSNPN, CDR2 SVGIG (reference sequence). CDR3: CAWSEVTGGGQPQHF. The DNA of the CDR3 is TGTGCCTGGAGTGAGGTGACAGGGGGCGGTCAGCCCCAGCATTTT.

The chain couples TRBV10-3 to TRBJ1-2, with TRBD1 matching over 8 bases. The CDR3 is 12 amino acids. J lost 3 bases, V lost 6 bases, and 0 bases had no gene match. Germline V gene sequence: CDR1 ENHRY, CDR2 SYGVKD. The CDR3 DNA reads as TGTGCCATCAGGGACAGGGACTATGGCTACACCTTC. Its translation: CAIRDRDYGYTF.

The V call is TRBV19, the J call TRBJ1-2; D is unresolved. The germline V gene encodes CDR1 LNHDA and CDR2 SQIVND (reference sequence). The CDR3 length is 14 residues. V lost 0 bases and J lost 6, with 11 bases in between. CDR3 in DNA: TGTGCCAGTAGTATAGATCTTCGGAGGGATGGCTACACCTTC. Translated: CASSIDLRRDGYTF.

This chain joins TRBV6-5 and TRBJ2-7, with 11 bases lining up with TRBD1. The germline gives CDR1 MNHEY, CDR2 SVGAGI. The CDR3 loop spans 15 amino acids. After removal of 6 bases from V and 9 bases from J, the junction contained 13 bases not matched to a gene. The CDR3, as DNA: TGTGCCAGCAGCCCATCGGGACAGGGGGTTACGCTGCAGTACTTC. It yields the protein CASSPSGQGVTLQYF.

The chain couples TRBV30 to TRBJ1-5; the match to TRBD1 covers 8 bases. The CDR3 totals 13 residues. J lost 7 bases, V lost 2 bases, and 4 bases had no gene match. Germline values: CDR1 GTSNPN, CDR2 SVGIG (reference sequence). The chain's CDR3 is CAWSSQGAQPQHF. The CDR3 DNA follows: TGTGCCTGGAGTTCCCAGGGGGCCCAGCCCCAGCATTTT.

In its sample, this clone was seen a few times. This chain links TRBV7-2 with TRBJ1-2, with 7 bases aligning to TRBD1. This CDR3 spans 13 amino acids. CDR1 is SGHTA and CDR2 is FQGNSA in the germline V gene. Trimming removed 5 bases from V and 2 bases from J; junction bases left unmatched: 2. The CDR3 is CASSQGGNYGYTF. CDR3 sequence (DNA): TGTGCCAGCAGCCAAGGGGGCAACTATGGCTACACCTTC.